This is a list of T cell receptor beta chains from one sample in a study of T-cell reconstitution after alpha-beta-depleted transplantation in children. TCRdb passed the PCR reads through MiXCR, listing each CDR3 protein once. The data show 600,000 or so distinct CDR3 sequences, with more than 20% seen just once and about 14% held by the top ten. Source: PBMCs, mostly from graft donor cells, taken 360 days after TCRalphabeta/CD19-depleted stem cell transplant. These receptors were collected from a boy under two years old who had a stem cell transplant for acute myeloid leukemia, so the T cells may come from the graft donor. CDR3s include the opening cysteine and the closing phenylalanine or tryptophan. Fields, in order: J gene, D gene, V gene, CDR3 length, clone size, CDR3 protein, CDR3 DNA. The D gene is left open where the match is weak. Some rows have no size entry. The others give once, few or many, or a class for an expanded clone.

J gene: TRBJ2-3; D gene: .; V gene: TRBV20-1; CDR3 length: 15; clone size: many; CDR3 protein: CSAPEGQRPTDTQYF; CDR3 DNA: TGCAGTGCTCCCGAGGGCCAGCGGCCCACAGATACGCAGTATTTT
J gene: TRBJ1-1; D gene: .; V gene: TRBV20-1; CDR3 length: 18; clone size: few; CDR3 protein: CSASSDIWSPPMNTEAFF; CDR3 DNA: TGCAGTGCTAGCTCCGACATCTGGAGCCCCCCGATGAACACTGAAGCTTTCTTT
J gene: TRBJ1-1; D gene: .; V gene: TRBV24-1; CDR3 length: 16; clone size: many; CDR3 protein: CATSDLARSMNTEAFF; CDR3 DNA: TGTGCCACCAGTGATTTGGCCAGGAGCATGAACACTGAAGCTTTCTTT
J gene: TRBJ2-2; D gene: TRBD1; V gene: TRBV11-1; CDR3 length: 14; clone size: once; CDR3 protein: CASSFYRGTGELFF; CDR3 DNA: TGTGCCAGCAGCTTCTACAGGGGGACCGGGGAGCTGTTTTTT
J gene: TRBJ2-7; D gene: .; V gene: TRBV2; CDR3 length: 14; clone size: .; CDR3 protein: CASSYQGISYEQYF; CDR3 DNA: TGTGCCAGCAGTTACCAAGGGATCTCCTACGAGCAGTACTTC
J gene: TRBJ2-2; D gene: TRBD1; V gene: TRBV12-3/TRBV12-4; CDR3 length: 16; clone size: many; CDR3 protein: CASSPKGTANTGELFF; CDR3 DNA: TGTGCCAGCAGTCCCAAAGGGACAGCGAACACCGGGGAGCTGTTTTTT
J gene: TRBJ1-2; D gene: TRBD1; V gene: TRBV6-5; CDR3 length: 16; clone size: .; CDR3 protein: CASSYSDGQGYYGYTF; CDR3 DNA: TGTGCCAGCAGTTACTCGGATGGACAGGGGTACTATGGCTACACCTTC
J gene: TRBJ2-1; D gene: .; V gene: TRBV30; CDR3 length: 12; clone size: .; CDR3 protein: CAWSVLGNGQFF; CDR3 DNA: TGTGCCTGGAGTGTACTAGGGAATGGGCAGTTCTTC
J gene: TRBJ1-2; D gene: .; V gene: TRBV28; CDR3 length: 16; clone size: many; CDR3 protein: CASSQAGGRANYGYTF; CDR3 DNA: TGTGCCAGCAGCCAAGCCGGAGGCAGGGCTAACTATGGCTACACCTTC
J gene: TRBJ1-4; D gene: .; V gene: TRBV4-2; CDR3 length: 15; clone size: .; CDR3 protein: CASSQDLGFGEKLFF; CDR3 DNA: TGTGCCAGCAGCCAAGATCTGGGGTTTGGTGAAAAACTGTTTTTT
J gene: TRBJ1-3; D gene: TRBD1; V gene: TRBV28; CDR3 length: 16; clone size: many; CDR3 protein: CASSIAAGGSGNTIYF; CDR3 DNA: TGTGCCAGCAGCATTGCGGCAGGGGGCTCTGGAAACACCATATATTTT
J gene: TRBJ1-4; D gene: .; V gene: TRBV12-3/TRBV12-4; CDR3 length: 15; clone size: .; CDR3 protein: CASSFSLRPGEKLFF; CDR3 DNA: TGTGCCAGCAGTTTTTCCCTACGGCCCGGCGAAAAACTGTTTTTT
J gene: TRBJ2-5; D gene: TRBD2; V gene: TRBV29-1; CDR3 length: 14; clone size: many; CDR3 protein: CSVDRLAVQETQYF; CDR3 DNA: TGCAGCGTTGATCGGCTAGCGGTACAAGAGACCCAGTACTTC
J gene: TRBJ2-1; D gene: .; V gene: TRBV7-2; CDR3 length: 14; clone size: many; CDR3 protein: CASSLAGSYNEQFF; CDR3 DNA: TGTGCCAGCAGCTTAGCGGGATCCTACAATGAGCAGTTCTTC
J gene: TRBJ1-2; D gene: .; V gene: TRBV5-6; CDR3 length: 13; clone size: .; CDR3 protein: CASSLVPGRGYTF; CDR3 DNA: TGTGCCAGCAGCTTGGTTCCAGGGAGAGGCTACACCTTC
J gene: TRBJ2-6; D gene: .; V gene: TRBV20-1; CDR3 length: 13; clone size: .; CDR3 protein: CSARDNRANVLTF; CDR3 DNA: TGCAGTGCTAGAGATAATAGGGCCAACGTCCTGACTTTC
J gene: TRBJ2-1; D gene: .; V gene: TRBV12-3/TRBV12-4; CDR3 length: 15; clone size: .; CDR3 protein: CASSFGQPRANEQFF; CDR3 DNA: TGTGCCAGCAGTTTCGGGCAGCCGAGGGCCAATGAGCAGTTCTTC